These T cell receptor beta chains were read from a single sample in a study of prognosis after radiotherapy for stage I lung cancer. Via MiXCR, TCRdb re-called the multiplex PCR reads, giving one row per CDR3 protein. The sample has approximately 17,000 distinct CDR3 sequences, around two fifths seen once. The source material was PBMCs, sampled before or after stereotactic body radiation therapy (not recorded which). The receptors here all came from a donor aged 50 or older with non-small cell lung cancer. Both conserved end residues are part of each CDR3. A D gene is named only where the DNA matches it firmly. Expanded clones get a size class; other rows say once, few or many, or leave the size out.

DNA | CDR3 | J | V | D | size
TGTGCCAGCAGTGAATCCTGGGGTAACACTGAAGCTTTCTTT | CASSESWGNTEAFF | TRBJ1-1 | TRBV2 | - | many
TGTGCCAGCAGCCCGACAGGGAACACCGGGGAGCTGTTTTTT | CASSPTGNTGELFF | TRBJ2-2 | TRBV5-6 | - | few
TGTGCCAGCAGCACCCCGAGGTTTAGCACAGATACGCAGTATTTT | CASSTPRFSTDTQYF | TRBJ2-3 | TRBV6-2/TRBV6-3 | - | -
TGTGCCAGTAGTATCCAGGGAGCGACCGGGGAGCTGTTTTTT | CASSIQGATGELFF | TRBJ2-2 | TRBV19 | - | medium-sized
TGTGCCTGGAGTGTACCCGGGAGTTCTGGAAACACCATATATTTT | CAWSVPGSSGNTIYF | TRBJ1-3 | TRBV30 | - | medium-sized
TGTGCCAGCAGTTACTCGGACGTTCGGGTTATGCCGGACCCCCGCACAGATACGCAGTATTTT | CASSYSDVRVMPDPRTDTQYF | TRBJ2-3 | TRBV6-6 | - | -
TGCAGTGCTAGGGGGGCGGGAGTTTCCTACAATGAGCAGTTCTTC | CSARGAGVSYNEQFF | TRBJ2-1 | TRBV20-1 | - | many
TGCAGTGCTAGAGATCTGTCTAGGGGGCCCATCGCTGGGGCCAACGTCCTGACTTTC | CSARDLSRGPIAGANVLTF | TRBJ2-6 | TRBV20-1 | TRBD1 | many
TGCGCCAGCAGCTTGGGACAGGGGAACTATGGCTACACCTTC | CASSLGQGNYGYTF | TRBJ1-2 | TRBV5-1 | TRBD1 | many
TGTGCCAGCAGTGTGGACCCTAACTATGGCTACACCTTC | CASSVDPNYGYTF | TRBJ1-2 | TRBV6-1 | - | -
TGTGCCAGTAGTATCCGAGCGATAAGCTCCTACGAGCAGTACTTC | CASSIRAISSYEQYF | TRBJ2-7 | TRBV19 | - | many
TGTGCCATCAGTGAGTCGGCGGTATCTGGAGAGACCCAGTACTTC | CAISESAVSGETQYF | TRBJ2-5 | TRBV10-3 | - | -
TGCAGTGCTAGAGATATTGGGGAGGGGCTGTTTTTT | CSARDIGEGLFF | TRBJ2-2 | TRBV20-1 | TRBD2 | -
TGTGCCAGCAGTTCCTCGGGCTATGGCTACACCTTC | CASSSSGYGYTF | TRBJ1-2 | TRBV27 | - | medium-sized
TGTGCCAGCAGCTTACTGGGGGGAGATACGCAGTATTTT | CASSLLGGDTQYF | TRBJ2-3 | TRBV11-2 | - | many
TGTGCCAGTACAACAGGGGGACCTTACTATGGCTACACCTTC | CASTTGGPYYGYTF | TRBJ1-2 | TRBV19 | TRBD1 | medium-sized
TGCGCCAGCAGCTTGGCGGGGCGGGACCCGGTAGATACGCAGTATTTT | CASSLAGRDPVDTQYF | TRBJ2-3 | TRBV5-1 | - | -
TGTGCCAGCAGCCAAGAAAACAGGGCAGAGACCCAGTACTTC | CASSQENRAETQYF | TRBJ2-5 | TRBV14 | - | -
TGTGCCAGCAGCACCTTTGGCCCGGAGGGGCAGTTCTTC | CASSTFGPEGQFF | TRBJ2-1 | TRBV7-9 | - | many
TGTGCCAGCAGACAACAATCGGGGGACGCCGGGGAGCTGTTTTTT | CASRQQSGDAGELFF | TRBJ2-2 | TRBV2 | - | medium-sized
TGCGCCAGCAGCTTTGAAGGGGACACTGAAGCTTTCTTT | CASSFEGDTEAFF | TRBJ1-1 | TRBV5-1 | - | many
TGCGCCAGCTCGACAGGCCTCTCGAACACTGAAGCTTTCTTT | CASSTGLSNTEAFF | TRBJ1-1 | TRBV5-1 | - | many
TGTGCCATCAGTGAGCCCGGGACAGGGAACTACGAGCAGTACTTC | CAISEPGTGNYEQYF | TRBJ2-7 | TRBV10-3 | TRBD1 | -
TGTGCCAGCAGTTGGGGACGCTACGAGCAGTACTTC | CASSWGRYEQYF | TRBJ2-7 | TRBV28 | - | medium-sized
TGCGCCAGCAGCTTGGCCCTAGTTAGTATGGAGACCCAGTACTTC | CASSLALVSMETQYF | TRBJ2-5 | TRBV5-1 | - | many
TGCGCCAGCAGCTTGGAGACTAGCGGGGCCTACGAGCAGTACTTC | CASSLETSGAYEQYF | TRBJ2-7 | TRBV5-1 | TRBD2 | medium-sized
TGCAGTGCTAGAGATTCCCGACAGGACGTCACCGGGGAGCTGTTTTTT | CSARDSRQDVTGELFF | TRBJ2-2 | TRBV20-1 | - | -
TGTGCCAGCAGACTCGTACAGGTCTACGAGCATTACTTC | CASRLVQVYEHYF | TRBJ2-7 | TRBV6-1 | - | -
TGCAGTGCCCGAAATCCGCTCGCAAGCGGGGGAGATACGCAGTATTTT | CSARNPLASGGDTQYF | TRBJ2-3 | TRBV20-1 | TRBD2 | many
TGTGCCAGCAGTGTAACAGGTGCACCAGGGGGCTACACCTTC | CASSVTGAPGGYTF | TRBJ1-2 | TRBV2 | - | many
TGTGCCAGCAGCTACCTGGACAGGGGCACCGGGGAGCTGTTTTTT | CASSYLDRGTGELFF | TRBJ2-2 | TRBV6-2/TRBV6-3 | TRBD1 | -
TGTGCCAGCAGTGACAGCTTCCGTGGGACCCAGTACTTC | CASSDSFRGTQYF | TRBJ2-5 | TRBV6-1 | - | medium-sized
TGTGCCAGCAGCTCCTATTCTGATTTCCGGACACATGCTTTCTTT | CASSSYSDFRTHAFF | TRBJ1-1 | TRBV7-8 | - | -
TGTGCCAGCAGCTTAGTGGGACTAGCGGTACGGGAGCCCGGGGAGCTGTTTTTT | CASSLVGLAVREPGELFF | TRBJ2-2 | TRBV7-2 | TRBD2 | -
TGTGCCAGCAGTGACCCGAGACAGGGTCGAAATGAAAAACTGTTTTTT | CASSDPRQGRNEKLFF | TRBJ1-4 | TRBV6-4 | TRBD1 | many